The clone carrying this T cell receptor beta chain occurred a few times. What it binds is not known. The data were obtained in a study of blood T cells in healthy people across ages. A second PCR of roughly 7 to 11 cycles used a sample-barcoded 5' primer and a J-beta primer mix. TCRdb passed the 5' RACE reads through MiXCR, listing each CDR3 protein once. Among some 930,000 distinct CDR3 sequences listed, roughly 29% were seen once. Donors gave around 10 milliliters of peripheral blood apiece. Study findings and constraints: More naive CD4+ cells and higher diversity marked long-lived donors relative to aged donors.

The same sample was also used in a study of T cells of mothers and their children. That paper adds: Samples were provided by three healthy Caucasian mothers and their six children.

The sequence came from a woman aged 40 to 50 in good health. Specimen: blood.

The CDR3 bases are TGTGCCAGCAGTTTAACCCTACGACTAGCGGGGGGGGGTGAGCAGTTCTTC. Its protein product is CASSLTLRLAGGGEQFF. The V and J genes are TRBV12-3 or TRBV12-4 and TRBJ2-1; TRBD2 matches at 14 bases. The CDR3 sequence is 17 residues long. The ends lost 2 bases at V and 9 bases at J; junction bases unmatched: 9.